The rows below give T cell receptor beta chains drawn from one sample of a study of blood T cell repertoires in COVID-19. Produced via immunoSEQ multiplex PCR; TCRdb's table is partial and in-frame only. The table lists about 140,000 clones, roughly nine tenths of them singletons. The specimen sequenced was peripheral blood. The receptors shown here come from a human donor with COVID-19, enrolled during active disease. The donor label of this sample is uncertain. Both conserved end residues are part of each CDR3. Each record gives: D gene, V gene, J gene, clone size, CDR3 length, CDR3 DNA, CDR3 protein. D genes are given only for firm matches. A row's size may be missing; if present it is once, few, many or a size class.

.	TRBV19	TRBJ1-5	few	12	TGTGCCAGTAGTAACCGCGGTGGTCCCCAGCATTTT	CASSNRGGPQHF
TRBD2	TRBV19	TRBJ2-3	.	15	TGTGCCAGTAGCATGCGTAGCGGGGGGGCAGATACGCAGTATTTT	CASSMRSGGADTQYF
.	TRBV4-1	TRBJ1-2	.	13	TGCGCCAGCAGCCAAGGGGCAGGGGATGGCTACACCTTC	CASSQGAGDGYTF
.	TRBV29-1	TRBJ1-5	.	15	TGCAGCGTGGCCTACTCCGGGACGGAGGGTCAGCCCCAGCATTTT	CSVAYSGTEGQPQHF
.	TRBV11-2	TRBJ1-4	.	13	TGTGCCAGCAGCTTAGGTAGGGAGGAAAAACTGTTTTTT	CASSLGREEKLFF
TRBD1	TRBV12-5	TRBJ1-1	.	14	TGTGCTAGTGGTCCCCGACAGGGGGCAACTGAAGCTTTCTTT	CASGPRQGATEAFF
.	TRBV5-6	TRBJ2-5	.	15	TGTGCCAGCAGCTTTTCGGGGACACGGCGAGAGACCCAGTACTTC	CASSFSGTRRETQYF
.	TRBV27	TRBJ1-4	once	14	TGTGCCAGCAGTTTATCCGGGGTTGGAGAAAAACTGTTTTTT	CASSLSGVGEKLFF
.	TRBV6-5	TRBJ2-1	.	14	TGTGCCAGCAGCCGACAGGAAGGGCGGGATGAGCAGTTCTTC	CASSRQEGRDEQFF
.	TRBV6-1	TRBJ2-7	.	17	TGTGCCAGCAGTGAAGCCGAGCCGGACAGCTGGTCCTACGAGCAGTACTTC	CASSEAEPDSWSYEQYF
.	TRBV27	TRBJ2-7	.	14	TGTGCCAGCAGTATCCAGGAAAGCTCCTACGAGCAGTACTTC	CASSIQESSYEQYF
TRBD1	TRBV6-5	TRBJ1-5	.	15	TGTGCCAGCAGTTACTCTGAGGACAGGGCTCAGCCCCAGCATTTT	CASSYSEDRAQPQHF
.	TRBV7-9	TRBJ2-1	.	18	TGTGCCAGCAGCTTAGTTCTTAGAACTAGGGTAAGGTACAATGAGCAGTTCTTC	CASSLVLRTRVRYNEQFF
TRBD1	TRBV7-9	TRBJ1-4	.	15	TGTGCCAGCAGCGTGGGACAGACAACTAATGAAAAACTGTTTTTT	CASSVGQTTNEKLFF
.	TRBV6-6	TRBJ2-5	.	11	TGTGCCAGCAGTTCCACCGGGACCCAGTACTTC	CASSSTGTQYF
.	TRBV25-1	TRBJ2-3	.	15	TGTGCCAGCAGTGAATCAGGGCTAGGCACAGATACGCAGTATTTT	CASSESGLGTDTQYF
.	TRBV5-1	TRBJ2-2	.	16	TGCGCCAGCAGTCTGGGGGCCACTCGGAACACCGGGGAGCTGTTTTTT	CASSLGATRNTGELFF
.	TRBV3-1/TRBV3-2	TRBJ2-7	.	15	TGTGCCAGCAGCCAAGATCTACAGGGTTTCTACGAGCAGTACTTC	CASSQDLQGFYEQYF
.	TRBV9	TRBJ1-6	.	20	TGTGCCAGCAGCGTAAGTGGGGGGAACTGGGAACCAAAGAGTAATTCACCCCTCCACTTT	CASSVSGGNWEPKSNSPLHF
.	TRBV13	TRBJ2-1	.	12	TGTGCCAGCAGCTCCGGCTACAATGAGCAGTTCTTC	CASSSGYNEQFF
TRBD1	TRBV25-1	TRBJ1-6	once	14	TGTGCCAGCACCAGAGCAGGGGGCTATTCACCCCTCCACTTT	CASTRAGGYSPLHF
TRBD1	TRBV12-3/TRBV12-4	TRBJ1-2	.	13	TGTGCCAGCAGTCGGACAGGGGCATATGGCTACACCTTC	CASSRTGAYGYTF
TRBD1	TRBV2	TRBJ1-5	.	14	TGTGCCGGTAACGGACAGGGGGGCAATCAGCCCCAGCATTTT	CAGNGQGGNQPQHF
.	TRBV29-1	TRBJ2-3	.	13	TGCAGCGTTAAGCGCATTAGCACAGATACGCAGTATTTT	CSVKRISTDTQYF
TRBD2	TRBV29-1	TRBJ2-1	.	16	TGCAGCGTTGAACTCGGACTAGCGGGTGGCGTCGATGAGCAGTTCTTC	CSVELGLAGGVDEQFF
.	TRBV20-1	TRBJ1-2	.	11	TGCAGTGCCCGGACTGTCCATGGCTACACCTTC	CSARTVHGYTF
.	TRBV24-1	TRBJ2-3	.	15	TGTGCCACCAGTGTTCAATCGGGAAGGACAGATACGCAGTATTTT	CATSVQSGRTDTQYF
.	TRBV19	TRBJ1-6	.	13	TGTGCCAGTAGTGACCGGGGGAATTCACCCCTCCACTTT	CASSDRGNSPLHF
.	TRBV5-1	TRBJ1-3	.	15	TGCGCCAGCAGCAAAGAGGACAGCCGATTAAACACCATATATTTT	CASSKEDSRLNTIYF
.	TRBV27	TRBJ1-5	.	13	TGTGCCAGCAGACCAGGCTATGATCAGCCCCAGCATTTT	CASRPGYDQPQHF
.	TRBV25-1	TRBJ2-5	.	15	TGTGCCAGCAGTGATAGGGGTAGTGCTTCGGAGACCCAGTACTTC	CASSDRGSASETQYF